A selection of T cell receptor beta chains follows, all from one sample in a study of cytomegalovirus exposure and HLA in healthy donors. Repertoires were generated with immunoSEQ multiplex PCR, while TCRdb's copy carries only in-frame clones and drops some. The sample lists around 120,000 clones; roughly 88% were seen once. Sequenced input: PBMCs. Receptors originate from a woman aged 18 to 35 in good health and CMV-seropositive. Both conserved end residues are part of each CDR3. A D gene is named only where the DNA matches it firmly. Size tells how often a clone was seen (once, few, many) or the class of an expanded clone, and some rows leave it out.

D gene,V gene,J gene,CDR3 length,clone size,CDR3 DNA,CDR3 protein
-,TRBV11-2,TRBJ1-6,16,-,TGTGCCAGCAGCTTCCAACCCACAGGGTTAAGGTCACCCCTCCACTTT,CASSFQPTGLRSPLHF
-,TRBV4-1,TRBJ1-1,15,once,TGCGCCAGCAGCCAAGGCGGTACAGGGTTGTTGACAGCTTTCTTT,CASSQGGTGLLTAFF
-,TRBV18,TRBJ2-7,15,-,TGTGCCAGCTCACCAGTCGTGGCGGGATCCTACGAGCAGTACTTC,CASSPVVAGSYEQYF
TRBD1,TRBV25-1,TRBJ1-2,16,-,TGTGCCAGCAGTGAATACCCTGGACAGGTCATACGAGGCTACACCTTC,CASSEYPGQVIRGYTF
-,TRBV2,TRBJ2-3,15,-,TGTGCCAGCAGTAACCGGGACATGAGCACAGATACGCAGTATTTT,CASSNRDMSTDTQYF
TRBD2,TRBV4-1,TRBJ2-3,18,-,TGCGCCAGCAGCCAAGACCGTGGACTAGCGGGCGACACAGATACGCAGTATTTT,CASSQDRGLAGDTDTQYF
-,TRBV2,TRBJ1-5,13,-,TGTGCCAGCAGGGGGAGGGAGAATCAGCCCCAGCATTTT,CASRGRENQPQHF
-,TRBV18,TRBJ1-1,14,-,TGTGCCAGCTCACCACTATCAGAGAACACTGAAGCTTTCTTT,CASSPLSENTEAFF
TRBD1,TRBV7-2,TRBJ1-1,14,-,TGTGCCAGCAGCCCCGACAGGGTGAACACTGAAGCTTTCTTT,CASSPDRVNTEAFF
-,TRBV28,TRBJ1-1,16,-,TGTGCCAGCAGTGAGGGAATCCGTCTTTTGAACACTGAAGCTTTCTTT,CASSEGIRLLNTEAFF
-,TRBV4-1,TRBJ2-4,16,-,TGCGCCAGCAGCCACCCCGGGGTGGTAGCCAAAAACATTCAGTACTTC,CASSHPGVVAKNIQYF
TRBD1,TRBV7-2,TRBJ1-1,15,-,TGTGCCAGCAGCTCTGCAGGGGGACAGTCTCAAATAGCTTTCTTT,CASSSAGGQSQIAFF
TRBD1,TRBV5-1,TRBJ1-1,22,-,TGCGCCAGCAGCTTGAATCCCCAGGGGGCGCCTACTGCAGCTCGACGGGGCACTGAAGCTTTCTTT,CASSLNPQGAPTAARRGTEAFF
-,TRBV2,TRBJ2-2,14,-,TGTGCCAGCAGACCCAGGGTCGGCACCGGGGAGCTGTTTTTT,CASRPRVGTGELFF
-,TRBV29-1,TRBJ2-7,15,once,TGCAGCGTTGAAGGCAGCGGAACGAATTATTACGAGCAGTACTTC,CSVEGSGTNYYEQYF
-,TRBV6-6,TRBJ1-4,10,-,TGTGCCAGCGGGAGTGAAAAACTGTTTTTT,CASGSEKLFF
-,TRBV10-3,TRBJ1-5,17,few,TGTGCCATCAGTGAGTCTGCGGGCAGGCTTAGCAATCAGCCCCAGCATTTT,CAISESAGRLSNQPQHF
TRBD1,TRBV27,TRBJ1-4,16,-,TGTGCCAGCAGTTCAACCTCGACAGGGGGAAATGAAAAACTGTTTTTT,CASSSTSTGGNEKLFF
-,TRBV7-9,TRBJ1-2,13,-,TGTGCCAGCAGCTTGGGACTGGGCTATGGCTACACCTTC,CASSLGLGYGYTF
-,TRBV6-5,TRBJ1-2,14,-,TGTGCCAGCAGGGCAGACAGGAAAAACTATGGCTACACCTTC,CASRADRKNYGYTF
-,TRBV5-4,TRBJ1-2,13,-,TGTGCCAGCAGCTTGCGACAGTCTTATGGCTACACCTTC,CASSLRQSYGYTF
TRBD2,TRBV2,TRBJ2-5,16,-,TGTGCCAGCAGTGAAGGGCTAGCGGGTATGGGGGAGACCCAGTACTTC,CASSEGLAGMGETQYF
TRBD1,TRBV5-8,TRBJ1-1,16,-,TGTGCCAGCAGCTTCCCACAGGGGGGTTATAACACTGAAGCTTTCTTT,CASSFPQGGYNTEAFF
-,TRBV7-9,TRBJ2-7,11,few,TGTGCCAGCAGTTCTACGATACAGCAGTACTTC,CASSSTIQQYF
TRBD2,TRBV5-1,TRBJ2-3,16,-,TGCGCCAGCAGCTACAAGCGGGGACCATCTACAGATACGCAGTATTTT,CASSYKRGPSTDTQYF
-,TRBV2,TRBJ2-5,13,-,TGTGCCAGTAACTATAGAGTCCAAGAGACCCAGTACTTC,CASNYRVQETQYF
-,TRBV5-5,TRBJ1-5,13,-,TGTGCCAGCAGCTTGGCGGGAGGTCAGCCCCAGCATTTT,CASSLAGGQPQHF
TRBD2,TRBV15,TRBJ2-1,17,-,TGTGCCACCAGCTCTAGGGGAGGGACGGGGCATCTAAATGAGCAGTTCTTC,CATSSRGGTGHLNEQFF
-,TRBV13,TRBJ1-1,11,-,TGTGCCAGCAGCTTGGGGCGCGAAGCTTTCTTT,CASSLGREAFF
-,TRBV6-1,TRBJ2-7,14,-,TGTGCCAGCAGTGAGTTGTCGTACTCCTACGAGCAGTACTTC,CASSELSYSYEQYF
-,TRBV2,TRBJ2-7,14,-,TGTGCCAGCACTGGGGAGACACCAACCTACGAGCAGTACTTC,CASTGETPTYEQYF
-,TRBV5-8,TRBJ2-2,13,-,TGTGCCAGCAGCCCCGGACTGGCCGGGGAGCTGTTTTTT,CASSPGLAGELFF
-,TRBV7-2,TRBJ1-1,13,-,TGTGCCAGCAGCTTAGTCTTGAACACTGAAGCTTTCTTT,CASSLVLNTEAFF
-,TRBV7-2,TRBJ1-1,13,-,TGTGCCAGCAGCTTTAGAGGCGGCACTGAAGCTTTCTTT,CASSFRGGTEAFF
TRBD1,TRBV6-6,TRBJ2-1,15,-,TGTGCCAGCACCCCGGGGGGACAGGGAGGAAATGAGCAGTTCTTC,CASTPGGQGGNEQFF
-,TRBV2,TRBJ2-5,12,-,TGTGCCAGCAGCCTCAGAGGAGAGACCCAGTACTTC,CASSLRGETQYF
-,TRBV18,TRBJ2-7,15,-,TGTGCCAGCTCACTCGCGCCGTCGGGACACGACGCTATTCGGTTC,CASSLAPSGHDAIRF
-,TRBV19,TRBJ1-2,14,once,TGTGCCAGTACAGGGGCCGACTCCTTTTATGGCTACACCTTC,CASTGADSFYGYTF
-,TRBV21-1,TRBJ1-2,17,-,TGTGCCAGCAGCACCTCAAGGGTACAGGGGTTTCTCTATGGCTACACCTTC,CASSTSRVQGFLYGYTF
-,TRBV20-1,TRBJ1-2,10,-,TGCAGTGTCCTTAATGATGGCTACACCTTC,CSVLNDGYTF
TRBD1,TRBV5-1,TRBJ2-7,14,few,TGCGCCAGCAGCCTGGGACAGGAAGCAATGGAGCAGTACTTC,CASSLGQEAMEQYF
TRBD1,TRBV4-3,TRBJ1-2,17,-,TGCGCCAGCAGCTTACTGGTCGGACAGGGGGGTAACTATGGCTACACCTTC,CASSLLVGQGGNYGYTF
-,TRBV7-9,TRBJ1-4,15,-,TGTGCCAGCAGCTTATTACAGGGAAAGGGTGAAAAACTGTTTTTT,CASSLLQGKGEKLFF
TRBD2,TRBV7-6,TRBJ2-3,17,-,TGTGCCAGCAGCCCGCGGGGAGGGTCCCCAGCACGAGATACGCAGTATTTT,CASSPRGGSPARDTQYF
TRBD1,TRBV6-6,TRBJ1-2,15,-,TGTGCCAGCAGTTACAGGGAGACAGGGCTAGATGGCTACACCTTC,CASSYRETGLDGYTF